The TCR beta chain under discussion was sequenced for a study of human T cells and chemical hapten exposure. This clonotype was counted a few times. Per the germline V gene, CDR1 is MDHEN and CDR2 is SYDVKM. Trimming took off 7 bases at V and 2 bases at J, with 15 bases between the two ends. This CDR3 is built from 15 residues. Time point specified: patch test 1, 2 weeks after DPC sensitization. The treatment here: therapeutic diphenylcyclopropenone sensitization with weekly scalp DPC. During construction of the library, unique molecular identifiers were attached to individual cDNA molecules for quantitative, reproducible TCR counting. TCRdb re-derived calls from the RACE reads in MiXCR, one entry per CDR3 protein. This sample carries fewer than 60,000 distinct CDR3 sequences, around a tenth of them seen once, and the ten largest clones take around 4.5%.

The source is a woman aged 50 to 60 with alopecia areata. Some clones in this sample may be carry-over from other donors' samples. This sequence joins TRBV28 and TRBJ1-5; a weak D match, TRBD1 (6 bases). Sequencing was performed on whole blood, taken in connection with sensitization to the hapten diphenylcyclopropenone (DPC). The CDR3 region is CASNEQGVGNQPQHF. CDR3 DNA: TGTGCCAGCAACGAACAGGGTGTCGGCAATCAGCCCCAGCATTTT.